This TCR beta chain came from a study of T cell changes during pregnancy in multiple sclerosis. The protocol was immunoSEQ multiplex PCR, while the TCRdb copy is restricted to in-frame clones and leaves out a portion. The table has some 100,000 clones, 90% to 95% seen once. Trimming took off 5 bases at V and 5 bases at J, with 15 bases between the two ends. The CDR3 length is 14 residues. Germline assignment: CDR1 MNHNS and CDR2 SASEGT. The TCR originated in a female donor with multiple sclerosis, enrolled in a pregnancy study. The chain uses TRBV6-1 and TRBJ1-1, with D maybe TRBD1 (6 bases). Here the sequenced sample was peripheral blood, taken in the second trimester of pregnancy. Written as DNA, the CDR3 is TGTGCCAGCAGTATGACCCGGGACAAAACTGAAGCTTTCTTT. Residues: CASSMTRDKTEAFF.